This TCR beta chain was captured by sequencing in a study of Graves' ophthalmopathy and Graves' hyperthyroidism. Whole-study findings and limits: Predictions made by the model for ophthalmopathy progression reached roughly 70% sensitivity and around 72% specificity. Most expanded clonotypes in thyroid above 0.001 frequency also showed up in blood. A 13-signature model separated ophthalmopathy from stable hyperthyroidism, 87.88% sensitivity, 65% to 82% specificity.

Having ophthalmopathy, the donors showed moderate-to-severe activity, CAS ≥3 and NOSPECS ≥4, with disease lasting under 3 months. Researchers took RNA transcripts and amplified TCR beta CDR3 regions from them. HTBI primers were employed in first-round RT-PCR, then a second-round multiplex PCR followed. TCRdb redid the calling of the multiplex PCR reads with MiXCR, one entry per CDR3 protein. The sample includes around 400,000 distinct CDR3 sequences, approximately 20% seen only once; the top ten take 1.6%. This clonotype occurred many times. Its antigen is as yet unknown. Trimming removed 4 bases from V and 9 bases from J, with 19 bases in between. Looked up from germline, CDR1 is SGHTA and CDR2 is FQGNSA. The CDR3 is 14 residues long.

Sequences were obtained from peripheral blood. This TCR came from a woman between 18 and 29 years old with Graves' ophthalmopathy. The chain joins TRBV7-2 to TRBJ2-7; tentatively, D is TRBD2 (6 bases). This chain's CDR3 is CASSSAGPPLVQYF. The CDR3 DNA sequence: TGTGCCAGCAGCTCAGCGGGTCCCCCTCTGGTGCAGTACTTC.